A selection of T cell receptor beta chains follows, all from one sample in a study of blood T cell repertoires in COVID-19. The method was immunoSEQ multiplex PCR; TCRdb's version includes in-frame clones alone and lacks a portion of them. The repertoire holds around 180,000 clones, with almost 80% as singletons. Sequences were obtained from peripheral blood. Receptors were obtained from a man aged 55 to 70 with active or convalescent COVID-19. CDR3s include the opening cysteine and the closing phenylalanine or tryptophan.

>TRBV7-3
CASRPSGNTGELFF
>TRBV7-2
CASSSGGRDVAQYF
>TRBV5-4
CASSLLDSEKLFF
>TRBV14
CASSQAASASSYNEQFF
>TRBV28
CASSLSGAGNQPQHF
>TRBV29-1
CSVGDRDPFEQYF
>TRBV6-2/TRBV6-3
CASSYAGGRASQPQHF
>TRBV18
CASSRRPQETQYF
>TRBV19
CASGIDGSLNQPQHF
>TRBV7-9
CASSFPVSTDTQYF
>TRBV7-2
CASSLPGQGRNEQFF
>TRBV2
CASSVSGLAGGPSSETQYF
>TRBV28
CASTGLGTDTQYF
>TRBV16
CASSQGPDINNEQFF
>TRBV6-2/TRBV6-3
CASSYREGANVLTF
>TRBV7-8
CASSPRTSVETQYF
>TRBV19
CASSPGLNEKLFF
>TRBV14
CASSSLTGSKSPLHF
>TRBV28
CASIGTGDEQYF
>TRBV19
CASSDRGLAGTYEQYF
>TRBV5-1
CASSYASGTETQYF
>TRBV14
CASSQVGLAGGPTGELFF
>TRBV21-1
CASSKNPLASGFTYEQYF
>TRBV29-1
CSSGQDAYGYTF
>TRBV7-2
CASSLEGAGLYEQYF
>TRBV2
CASRRTQGTEQFF
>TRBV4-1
CASSRTGQAPNTEAFF
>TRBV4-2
CASSQDGRGRGTEAFF
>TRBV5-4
CATAAGGFGGEQFF
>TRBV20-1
CSASDRQVQREKLFF
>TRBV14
CASSPGLARTDTQYF
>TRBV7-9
CASRSQGGHEQYF
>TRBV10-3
CAISEGTGPGRSKLFF
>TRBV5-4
CASSPYFYQPQHF
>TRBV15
CATSSGDRADNEQFF
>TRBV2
CASSDYGDYEQYF
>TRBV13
CASSPPQGDIQYF
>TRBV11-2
CASSISSGVYNEQFF
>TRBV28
CASRTTGESRAEAFF
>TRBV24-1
CATSDPGAKNIQYF
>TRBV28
CASSSGTAPDTF
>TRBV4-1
CASSHPTGGGTEAFF
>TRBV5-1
CASSLVLAGAGADTQYF
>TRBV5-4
CASSLRGTDTQYF
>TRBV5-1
CASSSLAGASTDTQYF
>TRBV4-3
CASSQAWTGVTDTQYF